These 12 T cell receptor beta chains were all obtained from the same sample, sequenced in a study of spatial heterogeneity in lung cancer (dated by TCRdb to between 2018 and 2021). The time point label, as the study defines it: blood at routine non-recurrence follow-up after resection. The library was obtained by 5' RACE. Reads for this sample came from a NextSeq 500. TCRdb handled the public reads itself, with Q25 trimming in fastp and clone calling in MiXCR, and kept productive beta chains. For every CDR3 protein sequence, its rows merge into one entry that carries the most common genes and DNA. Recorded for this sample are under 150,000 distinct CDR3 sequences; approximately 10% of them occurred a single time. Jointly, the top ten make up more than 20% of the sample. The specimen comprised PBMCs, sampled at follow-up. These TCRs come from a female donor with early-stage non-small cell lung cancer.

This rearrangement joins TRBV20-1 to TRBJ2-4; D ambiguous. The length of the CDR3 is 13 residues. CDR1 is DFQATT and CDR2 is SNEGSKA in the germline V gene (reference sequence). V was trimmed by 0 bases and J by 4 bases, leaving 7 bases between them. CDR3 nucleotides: TGCAGTGCTAGAGACGACCTAAAAAACATTCAGTACTTC. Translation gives CSARDDLKNIQYF.

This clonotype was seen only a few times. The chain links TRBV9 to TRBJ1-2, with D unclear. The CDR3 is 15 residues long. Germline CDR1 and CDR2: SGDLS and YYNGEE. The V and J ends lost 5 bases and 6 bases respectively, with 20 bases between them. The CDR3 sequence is CASSLEPLPSDGYTF. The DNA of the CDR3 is TGTGCCAGCAGTCTAGAACCACTCCCCAGCGATGGCTACACCTTC.

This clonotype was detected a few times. CDR3 bases: TGTGCCAGCAACCCACTACAGGGGTTGCGTCAAACCTACACCGGGGAGCTGTTTTTT. It specifies CASNPLQGLRQTYTGELFF. The rearrangement joins TRBV21-1 to TRBJ2-2; TRBD1, the table's D call, was not compared with the DNA. TRBV21-1 is a pseudogene locus. The CDR3 covers 19 residues.

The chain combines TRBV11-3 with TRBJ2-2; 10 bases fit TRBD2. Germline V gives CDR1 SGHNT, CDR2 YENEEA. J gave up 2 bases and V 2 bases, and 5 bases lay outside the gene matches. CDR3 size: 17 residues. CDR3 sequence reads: CASSLPSLAGNTGELFF. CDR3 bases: TGTGCCAGCAGCTTACCATCACTAGCGGGAAACACCGGGGAGCTGTTTTTT. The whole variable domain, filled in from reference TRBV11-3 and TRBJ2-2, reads EAGVVQSPRYKIIEKKQPVAFWCNPISGHNTLYWYLQNLGQGPELLIRYENEEAVDDSQLPKDRFSAERLKGVDSTLKIQPAELGDSAVYLCASSLPSLAGNTGELFFGEGSRLTVL.

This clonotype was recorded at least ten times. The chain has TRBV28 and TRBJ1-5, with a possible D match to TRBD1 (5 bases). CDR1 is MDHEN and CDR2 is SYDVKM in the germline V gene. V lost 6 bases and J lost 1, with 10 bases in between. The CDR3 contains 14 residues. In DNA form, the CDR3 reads TGTGCCAGCAGCCGACAGTTAAGCAATCAGCCCCAGCATTTT. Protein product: CASSRQLSNQPQHF.

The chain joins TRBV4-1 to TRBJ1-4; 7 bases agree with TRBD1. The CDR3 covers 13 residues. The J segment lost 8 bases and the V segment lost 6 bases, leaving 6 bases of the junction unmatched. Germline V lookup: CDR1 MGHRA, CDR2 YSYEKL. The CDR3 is CASSLTGREKLFF. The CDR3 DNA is TGCGCCAGCAGTTTGACAGGGAGGGAAAAACTGTTTTTT.

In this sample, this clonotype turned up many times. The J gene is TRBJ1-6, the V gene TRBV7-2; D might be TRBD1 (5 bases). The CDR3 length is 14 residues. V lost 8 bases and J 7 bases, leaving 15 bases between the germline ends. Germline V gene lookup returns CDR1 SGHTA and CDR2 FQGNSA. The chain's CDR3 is CASRTGRVNSPLHF. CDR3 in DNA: TGTGCCAGCCGGACCGGCAGGGTGAATTCACCCCTCCACTTT.

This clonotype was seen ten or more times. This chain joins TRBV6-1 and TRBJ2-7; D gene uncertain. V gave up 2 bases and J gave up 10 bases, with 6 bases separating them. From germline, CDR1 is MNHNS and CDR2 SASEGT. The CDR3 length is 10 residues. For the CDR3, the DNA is TGTGCCAGCAGTGAATCTAATCAGTACTTC. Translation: CASSESNQYF.

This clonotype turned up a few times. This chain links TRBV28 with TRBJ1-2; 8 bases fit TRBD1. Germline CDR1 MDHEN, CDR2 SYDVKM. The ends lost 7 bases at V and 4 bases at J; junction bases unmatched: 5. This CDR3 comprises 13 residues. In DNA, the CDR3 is TGTGCCAGCAAAAGACAGGGGAGCTATGGCTACACCTTC. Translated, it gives CASKRQGSYGYTF.

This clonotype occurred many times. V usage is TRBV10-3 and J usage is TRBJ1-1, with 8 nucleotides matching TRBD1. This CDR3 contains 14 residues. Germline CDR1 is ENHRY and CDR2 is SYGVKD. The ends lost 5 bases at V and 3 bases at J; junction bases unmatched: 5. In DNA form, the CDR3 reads TGTGCCATCAGTACGTTGACAGGGGACACTGAAGCTTTCTTT. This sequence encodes CAISTLTGDTEAFF.

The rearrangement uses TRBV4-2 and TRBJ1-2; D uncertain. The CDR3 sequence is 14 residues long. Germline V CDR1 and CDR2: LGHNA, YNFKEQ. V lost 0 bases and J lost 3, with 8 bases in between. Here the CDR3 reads CASSQDRVDYGYTF. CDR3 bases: TGTGCCAGCAGCCAAGACCGTGTTGACTATGGCTACACCTTC.

This chain's CDR3 is CASSPRQGAPMNTEAFF. CDR3 nucleotides: TGTGCCAGCAGCCCCCGACAGGGGGCCCCCATGAACACTGAAGCTTTCTTT. The chain joins TRBV7-8 to TRBJ1-1; the match to TRBD1 covers 10 bases. This CDR3 region has 17 residues. V lost 5 bases to trimming and J lost 0 bases; unmatched junction nucleotides: 9. CDR1 is SGHVS, CDR2 FQNEAQ, per germline.